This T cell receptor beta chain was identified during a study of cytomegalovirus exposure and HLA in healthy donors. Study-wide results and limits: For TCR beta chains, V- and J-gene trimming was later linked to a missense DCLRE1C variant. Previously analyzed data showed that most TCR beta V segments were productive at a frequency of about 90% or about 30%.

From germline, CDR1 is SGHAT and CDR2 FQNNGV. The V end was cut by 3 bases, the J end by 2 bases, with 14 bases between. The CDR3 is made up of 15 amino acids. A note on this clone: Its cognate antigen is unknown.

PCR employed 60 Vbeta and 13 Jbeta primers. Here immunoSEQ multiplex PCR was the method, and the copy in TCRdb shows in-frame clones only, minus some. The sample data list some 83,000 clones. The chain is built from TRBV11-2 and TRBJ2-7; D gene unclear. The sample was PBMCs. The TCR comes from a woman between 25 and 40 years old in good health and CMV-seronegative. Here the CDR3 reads CASSFTDSQAYEQYF. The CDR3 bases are TGTGCCAGCAGCTTTACCGACTCCCAAGCCTACGAGCAGTACTTC.